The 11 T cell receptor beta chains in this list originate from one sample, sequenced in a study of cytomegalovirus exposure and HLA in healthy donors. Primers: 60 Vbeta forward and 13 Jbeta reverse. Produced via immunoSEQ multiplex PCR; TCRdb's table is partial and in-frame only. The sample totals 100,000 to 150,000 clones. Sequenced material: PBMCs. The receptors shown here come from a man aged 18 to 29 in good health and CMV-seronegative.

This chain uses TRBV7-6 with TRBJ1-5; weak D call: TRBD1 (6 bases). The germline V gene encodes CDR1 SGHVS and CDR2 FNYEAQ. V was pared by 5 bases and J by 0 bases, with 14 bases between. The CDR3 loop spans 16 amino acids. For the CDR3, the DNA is TGTGCCAGCAGCGGGGGGGCGGGAGGTAGCAATCAGCCCCAGCATTTT. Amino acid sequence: CASSGGAGGSNQPQHF.

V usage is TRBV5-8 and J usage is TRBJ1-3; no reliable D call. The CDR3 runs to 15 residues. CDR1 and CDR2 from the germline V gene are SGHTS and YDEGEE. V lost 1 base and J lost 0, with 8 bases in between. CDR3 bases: TGTGCCAGCAGCTTGTTCGGGAACTCTGGAAACACCATATATTTT. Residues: CASSLFGNSGNTIYF.

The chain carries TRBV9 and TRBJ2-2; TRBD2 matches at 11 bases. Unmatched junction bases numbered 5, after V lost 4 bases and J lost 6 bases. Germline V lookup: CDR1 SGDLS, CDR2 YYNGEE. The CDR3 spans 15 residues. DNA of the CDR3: TGTGCCAGCAGCATACTAGCGGGAGTGGCCGGGGAGCTGTTTTTT. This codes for CASSILAGVAGELFF.

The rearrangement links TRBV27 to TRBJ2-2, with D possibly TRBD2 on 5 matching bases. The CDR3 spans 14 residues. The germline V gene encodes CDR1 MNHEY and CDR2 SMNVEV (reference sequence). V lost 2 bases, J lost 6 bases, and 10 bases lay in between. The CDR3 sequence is CASSLGFGAGELFF. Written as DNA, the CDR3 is TGTGCCAGCAGTTTAGGGTTCGGGGCCGGGGAGCTGTTTTTT.

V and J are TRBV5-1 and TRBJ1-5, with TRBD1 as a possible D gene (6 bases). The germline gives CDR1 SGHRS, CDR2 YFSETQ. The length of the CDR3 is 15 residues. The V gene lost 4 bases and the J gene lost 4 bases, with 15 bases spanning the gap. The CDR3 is CASSSTGLENQPQHF. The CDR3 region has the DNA TGCGCCAGCAGCAGCACAGGGTTGGAGAATCAGCCCCAGCATTTT.

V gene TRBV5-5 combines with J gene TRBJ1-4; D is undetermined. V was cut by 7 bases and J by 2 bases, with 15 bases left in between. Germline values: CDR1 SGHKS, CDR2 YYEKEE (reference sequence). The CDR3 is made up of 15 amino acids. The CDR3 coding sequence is TGTGCCAGCGCTGCGTTAGTAGTCACTAATGAAAAACTGTTTTTT. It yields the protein CASAALVVTNEKLFF. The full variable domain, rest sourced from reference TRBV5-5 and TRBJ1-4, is DAGVTQSPTHLIKTRGQQVTLRCSPISGHKSVSWYQQVLGQGPQFIFQYYEKEERGRGNFPDRFSARQFPNYSSELNVNALLLGDSALYLCASAALVVTNEKLFFGSGTQLSVL.

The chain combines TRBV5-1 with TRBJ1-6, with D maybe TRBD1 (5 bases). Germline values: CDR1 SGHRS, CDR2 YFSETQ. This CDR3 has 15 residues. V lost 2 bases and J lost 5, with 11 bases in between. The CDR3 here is CASSLIWGDNSPLHF. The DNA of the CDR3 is TGCGCCAGCAGCTTAATATGGGGGGATAATTCACCCCTCCACTTT. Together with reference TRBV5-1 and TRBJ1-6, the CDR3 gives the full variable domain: KAGVTQTPRYLIKTRGQQVTLSCSPISGHRSVSWYQQTPGQGLQFLFEYFSETQRNKGNFPGRFSGRQFSNSRSEMNVSTLELGDSALYLCASSLIWGDNSPLHFGNGTRLTVT.

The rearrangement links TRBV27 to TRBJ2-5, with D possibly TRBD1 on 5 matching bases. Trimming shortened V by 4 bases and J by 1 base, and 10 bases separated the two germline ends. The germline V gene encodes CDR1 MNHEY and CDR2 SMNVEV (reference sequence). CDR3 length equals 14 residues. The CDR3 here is CASSYWGGQETQYF. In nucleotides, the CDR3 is TGTGCCAGCAGTTACTGGGGCGGCCAAGAGACCCAGTACTTC.

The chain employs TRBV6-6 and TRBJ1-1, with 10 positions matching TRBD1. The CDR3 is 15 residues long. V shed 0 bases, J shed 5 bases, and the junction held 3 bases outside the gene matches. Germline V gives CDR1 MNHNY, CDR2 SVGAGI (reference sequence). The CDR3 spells CASSYSGTGATEAFF. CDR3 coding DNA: TGTGCCAGCAGTTACTCCGGGACAGGGGCGACTGAAGCTTTCTTT.

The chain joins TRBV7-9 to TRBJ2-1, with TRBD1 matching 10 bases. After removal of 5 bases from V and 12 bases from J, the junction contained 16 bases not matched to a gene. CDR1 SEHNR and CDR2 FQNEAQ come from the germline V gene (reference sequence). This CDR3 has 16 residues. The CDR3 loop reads CASSPRTGGIEVRQFF. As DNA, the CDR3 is TGTGCCAGCAGCCCCAGGACAGGGGGAATAGAGGTACGGCAGTTCTTC.

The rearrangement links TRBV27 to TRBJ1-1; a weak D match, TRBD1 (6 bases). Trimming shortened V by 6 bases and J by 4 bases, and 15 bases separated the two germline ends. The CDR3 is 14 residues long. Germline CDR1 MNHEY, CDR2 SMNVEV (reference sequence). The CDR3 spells CASSRTGIGTEAFF. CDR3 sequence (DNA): TGTGCCAGCAGCCGAACAGGGATAGGCACTGAAGCTTTCTTT.